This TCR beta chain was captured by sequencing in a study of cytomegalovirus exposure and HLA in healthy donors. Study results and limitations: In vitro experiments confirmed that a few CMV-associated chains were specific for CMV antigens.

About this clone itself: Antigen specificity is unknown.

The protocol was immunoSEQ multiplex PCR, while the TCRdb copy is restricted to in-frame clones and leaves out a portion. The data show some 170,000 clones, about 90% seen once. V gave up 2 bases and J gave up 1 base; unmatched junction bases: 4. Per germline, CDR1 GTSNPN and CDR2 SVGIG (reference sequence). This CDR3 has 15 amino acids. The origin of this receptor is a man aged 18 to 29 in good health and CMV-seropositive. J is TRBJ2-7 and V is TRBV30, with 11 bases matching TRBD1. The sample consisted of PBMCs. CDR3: CAWSTGQGASYEQYF. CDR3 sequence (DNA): TGTGCCTGGAGTACCGGACAGGGGGCATCCTACGAGCAGTACTTC.